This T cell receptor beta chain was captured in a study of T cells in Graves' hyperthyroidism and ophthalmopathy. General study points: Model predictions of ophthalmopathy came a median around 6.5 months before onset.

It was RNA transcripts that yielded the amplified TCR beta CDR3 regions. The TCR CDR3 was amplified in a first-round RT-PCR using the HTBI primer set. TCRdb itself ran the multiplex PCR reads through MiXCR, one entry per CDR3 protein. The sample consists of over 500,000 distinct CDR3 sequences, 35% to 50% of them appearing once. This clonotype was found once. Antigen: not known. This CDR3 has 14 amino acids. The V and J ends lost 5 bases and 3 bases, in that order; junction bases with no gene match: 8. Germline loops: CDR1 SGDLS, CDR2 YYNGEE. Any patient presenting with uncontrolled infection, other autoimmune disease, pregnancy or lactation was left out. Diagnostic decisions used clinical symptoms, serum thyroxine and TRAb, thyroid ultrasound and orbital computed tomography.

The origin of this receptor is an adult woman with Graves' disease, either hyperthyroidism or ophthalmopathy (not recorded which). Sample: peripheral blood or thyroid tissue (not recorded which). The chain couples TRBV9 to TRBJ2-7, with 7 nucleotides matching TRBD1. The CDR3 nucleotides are TGTGCCAGCAGTTTCGGACAGGATGTCTACGAGCAGTACTTC. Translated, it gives CASSFGQDVYEQYF.